What follows are 28 T cell receptor beta chains derived from one specimen sequenced in a study of blood T cell repertoires in COVID-19. Sequencing used immunoSEQ multiplex PCR; TCRdb keeps in-frame clones, though not all of them. The sample holds more than 35,000 clones, about 82% seen once. Sequencing used peripheral blood. These receptors came from a human donor in a cohort sampled during active COVID-19.

The CDR3 sequence: CASSLSNRVGYGYTF. DNA of the CDR3: TGTGCCAGCAGTTTATCTAACAGGGTCGGATATGGCTACACCTTC. This rearrangement joins TRBV28 to TRBJ1-2, with D possibly being TRBD1 (6 bases). This CDR3 is 15 amino acids long. Germline V gives CDR1 MDHEN, CDR2 SYDVKM. The germline V and J ends were trimmed by 1 base and 5 bases, with 14 bases remaining between them.

In its sample, this clone was seen once. V usage is TRBV5-1 and J usage is TRBJ2-7, with D possibly matching TRBD1 (6 bases). CDR1 SGHRS and CDR2 YFSETQ come from the germline V gene. The CDR3 sequence is 13 residues long. Trimming stripped 4 bases from V and 2 bases from J, with 10 bases between. The CDR3 region is CASSVQGPYEQYF. CDR3 bases: TGCGCCAGCAGCGTACAGGGTCCCTACGAGCAGTACTTC.

The chain combines TRBV28 with TRBJ1-5, with 8 bases aligning to TRBD1. Germline CDR1 reads MDHEN; CDR2 reads SYDVKM. The CDR3 length is 14 residues. J was trimmed by 9 bases and V by 2 bases; bases with no gene match: 6. The CDR3 bases are TGTGCCAGCAGTTTAGTTCGAACAGGGGGGCCCCAGCATTTT. It translates to CASSLVRTGGPQHF.

The V call is TRBV7-6, the J call TRBJ2-1; 9 bases agree with TRBD1. This CDR3 is built from 15 residues. Germline V lookup: CDR1 SGHVS, CDR2 FNYEAQ. V dropped 5 bases and J dropped 5; count of bases not matched to a gene: 7. CDR3 nucleotide sequence: TGTGCCAGCAGCAGAGGGACAGGGATGAACAATGAGCAGTTCTTC. Amino acid sequence: CASSRGTGMNNEQFF.

The rearrangement uses TRBV6-5 and TRBJ1-2; D ambiguous. V was pared by 8 bases and J by 10 bases, with 17 bases between. The CDR3 is 12 amino acids. The V gene's germline CDR1 is MNHEY and CDR2 SVGAGI. The CDR3 is CASRLQEFLYTF. The CDR3 DNA reads TGTGCCAGCCGCCTGCAGGAATTTCTCTACACCTTC.

V is TRBV29-1 and J is TRBJ2-3; 11 bases line up with TRBD1. Germline V CDR1 and CDR2: SQVTM, ANQGSEA. Trimming cost V 6 bases and J 3 bases; bases outside gene matches: 8. The CDR3 loop spans 15 amino acids. CDR3: CSVDGTGGRTDTQYF. CDR3 in DNA: TGCAGCGTGGACGGGACAGGGGGGAGGACAGATACGCAGTATTTT.

This clone turned up a few times. The chain couples TRBV4-1 to TRBJ2-2, with TRBD2 matching 9 bases. The CDR3 spans 16 residues. Germline V gives CDR1 MGHRA, CDR2 YSYEKL. The trim removed 3 bases at V and 4 bases at J, leaving 6 bases unmatched. CDR3 sequence (DNA): TGCGCCAGCAGCCAGGAAGGACTAGCGTTCACCGGGGAGCTGTTTTTT. Translation: CASSQEGLAFTGELFF.

The rearrangement links TRBV5-5 to TRBJ1-3; D not resolved. Trimming took 4 bases from V and 2 from J, leaving 7 bases between them. CDR1 SGHKS and CDR2 YYEKEE come from the germline V gene (reference sequence). The CDR3 is made up of 13 amino acids. The CDR3 is CASSPRAGNTIYF. The CDR3 bases are TGTGCCAGCAGCCCCCGGGCTGGAAACACCATATATTTT. The complete variable domain, with remaining parts taken from reference TRBV5-5 and TRBJ1-3, reads DAGVTQSPTHLIKTRGQQVTLRCSPISGHKSVSWYQQVLGQGPQFIFQYYEKEERGRGNFPDRFSARQFPNYSSELNVNALLLGDSALYLCASSPRAGNTIYFGEGSWLTVV.

The V gene is TRBV7-8, the J gene TRBJ2-7; the match to TRBD2 covers 7 bases. Germline assignment: CDR1 SGHVS and CDR2 FQNEAQ. The CDR3 extends over 12 amino acids. Germline trimming cut 4 bases from V and 3 bases from J; bases unmatched to any gene: 0. The CDR3 protein is CASSWTSYEQYF. In DNA, the CDR3 is TGTGCCAGCAGCTGGACTAGCTACGAGCAGTACTTC.

The gene calls are TRBV19 and TRBJ2-3; the D gene is possibly TRBD2 (5 bases). With 3 bases removed from V and 2 bases from J, the gap between germline ends came to 15 bases. This CDR3 spans 16 amino acids. Germline assignment: CDR1 LNHDA and CDR2 SQIVND (reference sequence). The DNA of the CDR3 is TGTGCCAGTAGTATCGGTTCCAGCGGACTCACAGATACGCAGTATTTT. Amino acid sequence: CASSIGSSGLTDTQYF.

The rearrangement links TRBV6-5 to TRBJ1-2; TRBD1 matches at 7 bases. The CDR3 runs to 13 residues. Germline V gene lookup returns CDR1 MNHEY and CDR2 SVGAGI. Trimming removed 6 bases from V and 2 bases from J; junction bases left unmatched: 3. CDR3 nucleotides: TGTGCCAGCAGCTTGGGACAGAACTATGGCTACACCTTC. Encoded protein: CASSLGQNYGYTF.

The chain combines TRBV14 with TRBJ2-1; TRBD1 agrees at 10 bases. Germline values: CDR1 SGHDN, CDR2 FVKESK. With 2 bases clipped from V and 12 bases from J, the junction kept 10 bases outside the gene matches. CDR3 size: 15 residues. The CDR3 DNA sequence: TGTGCCAGCAGCCAACTGCCCGGGACAGGGGAGGGGCAGTTCTTC. Protein product: CASSQLPGTGEGQFF.

Only one count was recorded for this clone. The genes are TRBV30 and TRBJ2-7, with TRBD2 as a possible D gene (5 bases). The CDR3 has 13 amino acids. CDR1 is GTSNPN, CDR2 SVGIG, per germline (reference sequence). Trimming took 4 bases from V and 0 from J, leaving 10 bases between them. CDR3 bases: TGTGCCTGGATTGAAGCGGCCTCCTACGAGCAGTACTTC. It specifies CAWIEAASYEQYF.

The chain employs TRBV11-2 and TRBJ1-1; D call uncertain. Germline V lookup: CDR1 SGHAT, CDR2 FQNNGV. This CDR3 region has 16 residues. Deletions cut 4 bases from V and 4 bases from J, with 19 bases between. The CDR3 nucleotides read TGTGCCAGCAGCTCCCAAGACGGAGGCGCGGGCACTGAAGCTTTCTTT. This codes for CASSSQDGGAGTEAFF.

The chain combines TRBV5-1 with TRBJ2-7; 12 nucleotides align to TRBD2. The germline gives CDR1 SGHRS, CDR2 YFSETQ. V trimming: 0 bases; J trimming: 1 base; junction bases outside the gene matches: 11. The CDR3 runs to 19 residues. Here the CDR3 reads CASSLDWTSGKFRSYEQYF. The CDR3 DNA reads as TGCGCCAGCAGCTTGGACTGGACTAGCGGGAAGTTTAGGTCCTACGAGCAGTACTTC.

The rearrangement uses TRBV10-1 and TRBJ2-1; 10 bases agree with TRBD2. CDR3 length equals 17 residues. Germline assignment: CDR1 WNHNN and CDR2 SYGVQD (reference sequence). Germline trimming cut 4 bases from V and 6 bases from J; bases unmatched to any gene: 12. The CDR3, as DNA: TGCGCCAGCAGTGTCGATAGCGGGGGGATGAGAGGCAATGAGCAGTTCTTC. Amino acid sequence: CASSVDSGGMRGNEQFF.

The rearrangement uses TRBV7-8 and TRBJ2-5; 12 bases fit TRBD2. Germline-derived CDR1 and CDR2 are SGHVS and FQNEAQ. The V segment lost 0 bases and the J segment 3 bases; nucleotides outside the gene matches: 2. CDR3 length equals 16 residues. The CDR3: CASSLARTSGKETQYF. The DNA of the CDR3 is TGTGCCAGCAGCTTAGCTAGGACTAGCGGGAAAGAGACCCAGTACTTC.

The count of this clone is one. The gene calls are TRBV24-1 and TRBJ2-1; 10 positions match TRBD2. Per germline, CDR1 KGHDR and CDR2 SFDVKD. J was trimmed by 3 bases and V by 4 bases; bases with no gene match: 5. The CDR3 is 16 residues long. The CDR3 region is CATSDSGTSDYNEQFF. CDR3 DNA: TGTGCCACCAGTGACTCCGGGACTAGCGACTACAATGAGCAGTTCTTC.

This clone was counted a few times. The chain carries TRBV2 and TRBJ2-5, with 7 bases that match TRBD1. The V gene end was trimmed by 8 bases and the J gene end by 5 bases; junction bases not matched to a gene: 8. Germline CDR1 and CDR2: SNHLY and FYNNEI. The CDR3 runs 13 residues. CDR3 region: CASGKLRGETQYF. The CDR3 nucleotides are TGTGCCAGCGGCAAACTCAGGGGGGAGACCCAGTACTTC.

The chain is built from TRBV10-3 and TRBJ1-5; 8 positions agree with TRBD1. The CDR3 loop spans 14 amino acids. J lost 4 bases, V lost 4 bases, and 3 bases had no gene match. The V gene's germline CDR1 is ENHRY and CDR2 SYGVKD. The CDR3 sequence is CAISVQGANQPQHF. CDR3 in DNA: TGTGCCATCAGTGTTCAGGGGGCGAATCAGCCCCAGCATTTT.

The CDR3: CASSPRGGPSSYNEQFF. The DNA of the CDR3 is TGCGCCAGCAGCCCTAGGGGGGGACCAAGCTCCTACAATGAGCAGTTCTTC. J is TRBJ2-1 and V is TRBV5-1, with D tentatively TRBD2 (7 bases). Germline-derived CDR1 and CDR2 are SGHRS and YFSETQ. The length of the CDR3 is 17 residues. Trimming took off 4 bases at V and 0 bases at J, with 17 bases between the two ends.

The count of this clone is one. This chain uses TRBV30 with TRBJ1-5; 8 nucleotides align to TRBD1. J lost 0 bases, V lost 0 bases, and 4 bases had no gene match. Germline values: CDR1 GTSNPN, CDR2 SVGIG (reference sequence). The CDR3 sequence is 16 residues long. DNA for the CDR3: TGTGCCTGGAGTGTCGGACAGGGCTATAGCAATCAGCCCCAGCATTTT. Its protein product is CAWSVGQGYSNQPQHF.

J is TRBJ1-5 and V is TRBV30, with TRBD1 as a possible D gene (5 bases). V lost 0 bases and J lost 4, with 13 bases in between. The V gene's germline CDR1 is GTSNPN and CDR2 SVGIG (reference sequence). The CDR3 consists of 15 residues. The CDR3 reads CAWSVRSGGNQPQHF. The CDR3, as DNA: TGTGCCTGGAGTGTACGGTCGGGGGGGAATCAGCCCCAGCATTTT.

The V gene is TRBV5-3, the J gene TRBJ2-3; the match to TRBD1 covers 8 bases. TRBV5-3 belongs to the ORF category, with a function that is uncertain. With 4 bases clipped from V and 3 bases from J, the junction kept 7 bases outside the gene matches. This CDR3 region has 15 residues. CDR3 amino acids: CARSAQGALTDTQYF. CDR3 nucleotides: TGTGCCAGAAGCGCGCAGGGGGCGCTTACAGATACGCAGTATTTT.

This clone has just a few counts. DNA of the CDR3: TGTGCCAGCAGTTCACTCGGGACAGGGGGCCACAATGAGCAGTTCTTC. It translates to CASSSLGTGGHNEQFF. This chain connects TRBV27 to TRBJ2-1; 12 nucleotides line up with TRBD1. This CDR3 region has 16 residues. Germline V gives CDR1 MNHEY, CDR2 SMNVEV (reference sequence). V trimming: 4 bases; J trimming: 5 bases; junction bases outside the gene matches: 6.

The chain carries TRBV4-2 and TRBJ2-6, with TRBD1 as a possible D gene (6 bases). The CDR3 contains 20 residues. The germline CDR1 and CDR2 sequences are LGHNA and YNFKEQ. Deletions cut 0 bases from V and 0 bases from J, with 18 bases between. The CDR3 sequence: CASSQEAGTKLNSGANVLTF. DNA of the CDR3: TGTGCCAGCAGCCAAGAGGCCGGGACAAAACTTAACTCTGGGGCCAACGTCCTGACTTTC.

This clone was counted a single time. The rearrangement uses TRBV2 and TRBJ2-7; 7 bases agree with TRBD2. This CDR3 has 14 residues. Trimming removed 8 bases from V and 0 bases from J; junction bases left unmatched: 7. Germline values: CDR1 SNHLY, CDR2 FYNNEI. CDR3 DNA sequence: TGTGCCAGCCGAACCGGGACTAACTCCTACGAGCAGTACTTC. Translation: CASRTGTNSYEQYF.

This chain links TRBV10-1 with TRBJ2-7, with 11 bases identical to TRBD1. Germline loops: CDR1 WNHNN, CDR2 SYGVQD (reference sequence). V trimming: 1 base; J trimming: 5 bases; junction bases outside the gene matches: 4. The CDR3 consists of 15 residues. In DNA form, the CDR3 reads TGCGCCAGCAGTGAGTTTGGACAGGGGGCAAACGAGCAGTACTTC. Translation gives CASSEFGQGANEQYF.